This paragraph covers one TCR beta chain sequence. Its antigen remains unknown. Germline loops: CDR1 SGHTS, CDR2 YDEGEE. The CDR3 contains 15 residues. Trimming cost V 4 bases and J 3 bases, with 17 bases left between them. The sample belongs to a study of lymphopenia after photon versus proton radiotherapy. Profiling relied on immunoSEQ multiplex PCR, and the TCRdb table lists in-frame clones only, not all of them. Of 8,000 or so clones in the sample, just over 85% are singletons; the top ten hold about a fifth. Points from the study as a whole: Photon-treated patients lost naive T cells and TCR diversity; proton-treated stayed stable. Larger post-nadir TCR diversity loss correlated inversely with survival in deceased patients. After lymphocyte nadir, photon-treated repertoires showed oligoclonal expansion, especially CD8+ Temra. Survival link was tested only in deceased patients; proton benefit remains a possibility.

V is TRBV5-8 and J is TRBJ2-7; the D gene is possibly TRBD2 (6 bases). The sequence was obtained from a man aged 80 or over with cholangiocarcinoma. The sample consisted of peripheral blood, taken from a patient treated with photon-based radiotherapy. CDR3 loop: CASSPRGGVYYEQYF. CDR3 bases: TGTGCCAGCAGCCCGCGGGGAGGTGTCTACTACGAGCAGTACTTC.